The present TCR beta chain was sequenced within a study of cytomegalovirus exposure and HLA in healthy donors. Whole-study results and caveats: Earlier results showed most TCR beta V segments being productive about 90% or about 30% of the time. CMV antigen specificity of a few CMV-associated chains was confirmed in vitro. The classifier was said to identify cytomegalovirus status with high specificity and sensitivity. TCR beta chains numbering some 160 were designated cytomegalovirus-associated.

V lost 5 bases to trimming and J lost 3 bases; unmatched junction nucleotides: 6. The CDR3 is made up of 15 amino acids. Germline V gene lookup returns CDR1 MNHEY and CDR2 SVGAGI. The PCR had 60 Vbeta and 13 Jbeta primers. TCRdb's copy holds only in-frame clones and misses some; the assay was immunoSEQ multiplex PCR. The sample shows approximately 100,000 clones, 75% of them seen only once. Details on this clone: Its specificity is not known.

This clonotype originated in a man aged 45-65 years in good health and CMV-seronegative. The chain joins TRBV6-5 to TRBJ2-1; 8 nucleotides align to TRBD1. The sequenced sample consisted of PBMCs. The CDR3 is CASSPDRGYYNEQFF. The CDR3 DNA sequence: TGTGCCAGCAGTCCCGACAGGGGATACTACAATGAGCAGTTCTTC.